This T cell receptor (beta chain) was sequenced in a study of T cell repertoires in cytomegalovirus infection. Across the whole study: Shared public TCR beta signatures pointed to both CMV infection and a matching HLA type.

This clonotype was picked up a small number of times. MiXCR was run by TCRdb on the reads, yielding one entry per CDR3 protein. Of 200,000 to 250,000 distinct CDR3 sequences listed, roughly 22% are singletons. Losses at the gene ends were 3 bases for V and 3 bases for J; bases not matched to a gene: 1. This CDR3 region has 13 residues. The germline V gene encodes CDR1 SGHRS and CDR2 YFSETQ. V and J are TRBV5-1 and TRBJ2-7, with 9 bases identical to TRBD1. The sequence derives from a human donor in good health (CMV status not recorded). Some clones in this sample may be carry-over from other donors' samples. Material: CD8+ T cells from PBMCs. As DNA, the CDR3 is TGCGCCAGCAGCTGGGACAGGGACTACGAGCAGTACTTC. Translating it yields CASSWDRDYEQYF.